These 19 T cell receptor beta chains originate from one sample sequenced in a study of CD8 T cells in Susac syndrome. RNA, at about 0.5 to 1 ug, was reverse transcribed with random hexamers. One entry per CDR3 protein results from TCRdb running MiXCR on the immunoSEQ multiplex PCR reads. This sample carries 200,000 to 250,000 distinct CDR3 sequences, about 94% of them seen once, and the ten largest clones take about 0.14%. The sample was CD4+ T cells from PBMCs. The receptors shown here come from a human donor with Susac syndrome.

The chain is built from TRBV18 and TRBJ2-5; no clear D gene. The CDR3 is 12 amino acids. Trimming removed 3 bases from V and 3 bases from J, with 5 bases in between. The germline V gene has CDR1 KGHSH and CDR2 LQKENI. The CDR3 here is CASSPLKETQYF. Here the CDR3 DNA reads TGTGCCAGCTCACCCCTAAAAGAGACCCAGTACTTC.

The rearrangement joins TRBV5-1 to TRBJ1-4, with D unresolved. CDR3 size: 14 residues. The V end was cut by 1 base, the J end by 6 bases, with 10 bases between. Germline CDR1 is SGHRS and CDR2 is YFSETQ. The CDR3 nucleotides read TGCGCCAGCAGCTTGAACAGCGGGGATGAAAAACTGTTTTTT. Its translation is CASSLNSGDEKLFF.

This clonotype was observed a single time. The chain is built from TRBV5-1 and TRBJ2-3, with 7 bases aligning to TRBD1. This CDR3 is 17 amino acids long. The germline gives CDR1 SGHRS, CDR2 YFSETQ. V lost 9 bases, J lost 0 bases, and 16 bases stayed unmatched. The CDR3 here is CATSTLRDRTSTDTQYF. CDR3 DNA: TGCGCCACCTCCACTCTCCGGGACAGAACTAGCACAGATACGCAGTATTTT.

This chain uses TRBV10-3 with TRBJ2-5; 7 bases match TRBD1. Germline CDR1 is ENHRY and CDR2 is SYGVKD. With V trimmed by 10 bases and J by 7 bases, 21 bases remained unmatched. This CDR3 has 16 amino acids. The DNA of the CDR3 is TGTGCCACTCTGGAGGACACCGGGACAGAAGGGTGGACCCAGTACTTC. Translation gives CATLEDTGTEGWTQYF.

The gene calls are TRBV4-3 and TRBJ1-1, with 7 bases matching TRBD1. The length of the CDR3 is 16 residues. V lost 1 base and J lost 6; bases outside the gene matches: 11. Looked up from germline, CDR1 is LGHNA and CDR2 is YSLEER. CDR3 sequence: CASSQVIAGGRPEAFF. For the CDR3, the DNA is TGCGCCAGCAGCCAAGTTATCGCAGGGGGTCGCCCTGAAGCTTTCTTT.

V usage is TRBV7-8 and J usage is TRBJ2-1; 9 bases agree with TRBD2. CDR1 and CDR2 (germline): SGHVS, FQNEAQ. Trimming at V came to 1 base and at J to 3 bases, leaving 7 bases not matched to a gene. The CDR3 is 17 amino acids. CDR3 bases: TGTGCCAGCAGCTTAGATATTTCTAGCGGGGACTACAATGAGCAGTTCTTC. It codes for CASSLDISSGDYNEQFF.

This clonotype was counted only a few times. The chain is built from TRBV18 and TRBJ1-5; TRBD1 matches at 8 bases. The CDR3 totals 15 residues. The V gene end was trimmed by 2 bases and the J gene end by 0 bases; junction bases not matched to a gene: 0. Germline V lookup: CDR1 KGHSH, CDR2 LQKENI. The CDR3 protein is CASSPDRGSNQPQHF. In DNA form, the CDR3 reads TGTGCCAGCTCACCAGACAGGGGTAGCAATCAGCCCCAGCATTTT.

This chain links TRBV28 with TRBJ2-1, with D possibly being TRBD1 (6 bases). Trimming removed 2 bases from V and 0 bases from J, with 8 bases in between. Germline V gene sequence: CDR1 MDHEN, CDR2 SYDVKM. This CDR3 comprises 15 residues. The CDR3 bases are TGTGCCAGCAGTTTACAGGGGAGCTCCTACAATGAGCAGTTCTTC. This gives the protein CASSLQGSSYNEQFF.

The chain joins TRBV2 to TRBJ2-3; TRBD2 aligns across 10 bases. Losses at the gene ends were 5 bases for V and 2 bases for J; bases not matched to a gene: 4. In germline, CDR1 is SNHLY, CDR2 FYNNEI. The CDR3 is made up of 15 amino acids. The CDR3 region is CASSLAGGATDTQYF. DNA for the CDR3: TGTGCCAGCAGTTTAGCGGGGGGCGCCACAGATACGCAGTATTTT.

The chain recombines TRBV3-1 with TRBJ1-2; D might be TRBD1 (5 bases). Trimming took off 0 bases at V and 2 bases at J, with 10 bases between the two ends. This CDR3 has 15 amino acids. From germline, CDR1 is LGHDT and CDR2 YNNKEL (reference sequence). The CDR3 protein is CASSQEVAGNYGYTF. The CDR3 DNA reads TGTGCCAGCAGCCAAGAAGTGGCAGGGAACTATGGCTACACCTTC.

The gene calls are TRBV28 and TRBJ1-1; D unclear. Trimming removed 3 bases at V and 1 base at J, with 9 bases between. CDR3 length: 14 amino acids. Germline loops: CDR1 MDHEN, CDR2 SYDVKM. In nucleotides, the CDR3 is TGTGCCAGCAGTTTGGGCGTGAGGAACACTGAAGCTTTCTTT. Protein product: CASSLGVRNTEAFF.

The chain combines TRBV9 with TRBJ2-7; 7 nucleotides match TRBD2. Trimming cost V 4 bases and J 3 bases; bases outside gene matches: 10. CDR3 length: 15 amino acids. The germline gives CDR1 SGDLS, CDR2 YYNGEE. This CDR3 reads CASSPLSTSLYEQYF. CDR3 bases: TGTGCCAGCAGCCCGCTGTCGACTAGCCTCTACGAGCAGTACTTC.

V gene TRBV9 combines with J gene TRBJ2-2; 9 nucleotides match TRBD2. V shed 3 bases, J shed 7 bases, and the junction held 4 bases outside the gene matches. The germline V gene has CDR1 SGDLS and CDR2 YYNGEE. The CDR3 runs 14 residues. The CDR3 DNA follows: TGTGCCAGCAGCGCCGGGACTAGCAGCGGGGAGCTGTTTTTT. Translating gives CASSAGTSSGELFF.

The rearrangement uses TRBV27 and TRBJ2-7; D unclear. The ends were cut back, 8 bases at V and 0 bases at J, with 11 bases in the middle. The CDR3 is made up of 13 amino acids. Germline lookup yields CDR1 MNHEY and CDR2 SMNVEV (reference sequence). As DNA, the CDR3 is TGTGCCAGCGGATCCGGGCCCTCCTACGAGCAGTACTTC. Encoded protein: CASGSGPSYEQYF.

The chain joins TRBV30 to TRBJ1-1, with 8 bases that match TRBD1. The CDR3 spans 11 residues. The V segment lost 5 bases and the J segment 11 bases; nucleotides outside the gene matches: 7. CDR1 is GTSNPN, CDR2 SVGIG, per germline (reference sequence). The CDR3 loop reads CAWGQGSRAFF. Written as DNA, the CDR3 is TGTGCCTGGGGACAGGGTTCGAGGGCTTTCTTT.

The chain links TRBV7-2 to TRBJ2-3, with D possibly matching TRBD1 (6 bases). Germline assignment: CDR1 SGHTA and CDR2 FQGNSA. Trimming removed 1 base at V and 12 bases at J, with 14 bases between. The CDR3 spans 13 residues. Here the CDR3 DNA reads TGTGCCAGCAGCTTAGAGCAGGGGCAGAATCAGTATTTT. Translating it yields CASSLEQGQNQYF.

The rearrangement links TRBV7-2 to TRBJ1-1, with D perhaps TRBD1 (5 bases). The CDR3 has 14 amino acids. Trimming pared 1 base from V and 5 bases from J, leaving 11 bases between. Germline loops: CDR1 SGHTA, CDR2 FQGNSA. Here the CDR3 DNA reads TGTGCCAGCAGCTTAGGACAGATACAAACTGAAGCTTTCTTT. It yields the protein CASSLGQIQTEAFF.

The V call is TRBV7-6, the J call TRBJ2-3; D is ambiguous. Deletions cut 4 bases from V and 8 bases from J, with 10 bases between. This CDR3 is built from 12 residues. Germline loops: CDR1 SGHVS, CDR2 FNYEAQ. The CDR3 nucleotides are TGTGCCAGCAGCTCCACAACGTTTACGCAGTATTTT. Translating gives CASSSTTFTQYF.

V is TRBV30 and J is TRBJ1-6, with D possibly being TRBD1 (5 bases). The ends were cut back, 1 base at V and 8 bases at J, with 9 bases in the middle. The CDR3 covers 13 residues. Germline lookup yields CDR1 GTSNPN and CDR2 SVGIG (reference sequence). The CDR3 DNA reads as TGTGCCTGGAGTGCTCAGGGCGATTCACCCCTCCACTTT. Residues: CAWSAQGDSPLHF.